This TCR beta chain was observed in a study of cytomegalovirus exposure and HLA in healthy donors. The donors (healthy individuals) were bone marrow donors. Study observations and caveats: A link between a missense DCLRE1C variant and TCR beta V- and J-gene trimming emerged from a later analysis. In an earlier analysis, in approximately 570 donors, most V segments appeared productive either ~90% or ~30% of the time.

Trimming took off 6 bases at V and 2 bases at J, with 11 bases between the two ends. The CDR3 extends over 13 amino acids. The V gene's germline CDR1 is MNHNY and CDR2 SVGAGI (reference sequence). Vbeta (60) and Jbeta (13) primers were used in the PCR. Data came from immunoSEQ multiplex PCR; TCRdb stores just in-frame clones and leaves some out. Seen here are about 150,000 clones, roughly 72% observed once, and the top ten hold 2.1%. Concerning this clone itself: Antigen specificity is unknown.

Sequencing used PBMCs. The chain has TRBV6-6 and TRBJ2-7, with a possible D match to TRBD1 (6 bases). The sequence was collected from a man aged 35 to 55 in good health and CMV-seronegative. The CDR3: CASSKQGPYEQYF. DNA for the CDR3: TGTGCCAGCAGCAAACAGGGACCCTACGAGCAGTACTTC.